The 7 T cell receptor beta chains given below trace back to one sample, sequenced in a study of technical replicates of blood from several donors. The protocol was immunoSEQ multiplex PCR, while the TCRdb copy is restricted to in-frame clones and leaves out a portion. This sample has 44,000 or so clones, with 90% to 95% found just once. The sample taken for sequencing was PBMCs. The receptors come from a human donor in good health. Some clones in this sample may be carry-over from other donors' samples.

The chain recombines TRBV27 with TRBJ1-2, with a tentative D call TRBD1 (5 bases). Germline assignment: CDR1 MNHEY and CDR2 SMNVEV (reference sequence). CDR3 length: 13 residues. Trimming took off 4 bases at V and 8 bases at J, with 14 bases between the two ends. In nucleotides, the CDR3 is TGTGCCAGCAGTTCGGTCCAGGGATACGGCTACACCTTC. Translating it yields CASSSVQGYGYTF.

This rearrangement joins TRBV29-1 to TRBJ2-1; 13 bases align to TRBD2. Trimming removed 4 bases from V and 4 bases from J; junction bases left unmatched: 1. CDR1 is SQVTM and CDR2 is ANQGSEA in the germline V gene. The CDR3 consists of 14 residues. The CDR3 region has the DNA TGCAGCGTTGCGGGACTAGCGGGATACAATGAGCAGTTCTTC. Translating gives CSVAGLAGYNEQFF.

This sequence joins TRBV6-1 and TRBJ2-5; 11 bases line up with TRBD2. There are 15 residues in the CDR3. Germline CDR1 is MNHNS and CDR2 is SASEGT. Trimming at V came to 7 bases and at J to 3 bases, leaving 7 bases not matched to a gene. CDR3: CASKGGTSGKETQYF. The DNA of the CDR3 is TGTGCCAGCAAGGGTGGGACTAGCGGAAAAGAGACCCAGTACTTC.

The V gene is TRBV4-3, the J gene TRBJ2-7; a weak D match, TRBD2 (5 bases). The CDR3 extends over 16 amino acids. CDR1 is LGHNA, CDR2 YSLEER, per germline. Trimming took off 0 bases at V and 2 bases at J, with 14 bases between the two ends. CDR3 coding DNA: TGCGCCAGCAGCCAAGAATTGGGGTTCGGGACCTACGAGCAGTACTTC. This sequence encodes CASSQELGFGTYEQYF.

The chain is built from TRBV5-1 and TRBJ2-5; D is possibly TRBD2 (6 bases). The V gene lost 0 bases and the J gene lost 2 bases, with 14 bases spanning the gap. The V gene's germline CDR1 is SGHRS and CDR2 YFSETQ. The CDR3 covers 16 residues. Here the CDR3 reads CASSLGDGGWQETQYF. As DNA, the CDR3 is TGCGCCAGCAGCTTGGGGGACGGAGGGTGGCAAGAGACCCAGTACTTC.

This rearrangement joins TRBV7-9 to TRBJ2-1; tentatively, D is TRBD1 (6 bases). Germline CDR1 SEHNR, CDR2 FQNEAQ (reference sequence). The V gene lost 5 bases and the J gene lost 6 bases, with 8 bases spanning the gap. The CDR3 has 12 residues. This chain's CDR3 is CASSLTGNEQFF. The CDR3 DNA sequence: TGTGCCAGCAGCCTGACAGGCAATGAGCAGTTCTTC.

The chain links TRBV19 to TRBJ1-1; D perhaps matches TRBD1 (6 bases). Looked up from germline, CDR1 is LNHDA and CDR2 is SQIVND (reference sequence). V was shortened by 1 base and J by 5 bases, with 17 bases between the two germline ends. The CDR3 runs to 16 residues. CDR3 DNA: TGTGCCAGTAGTATAGTGAGGGGCAGGGGTTGGACTGAAGCTTTCTTT. Translation: CASSIVRGRGWTEAFF.